A selection of T cell receptor beta chains follows, all from one sample in a study of T-cell reconstitution after alpha-beta-depleted transplantation in children. TCRdb re-derived calls from the PCR reads in MiXCR, one entry per CDR3 protein. The sample consists of fewer than 750,000 distinct CDR3 sequences, 25% to 30% of them appearing once. Sequencing used PBMCs, obtained before TCRalphabeta/CD19-depleted stem cell transplant. These receptors were taken from a boy less than two years old with Wiskott-Aldrich syndrome, due to receive a stem cell transplant. Both conserved end residues are trimmed from each CDR3.

v_gene: TRBV20-1
j_gene: TRBJ1-6
CDR3aa: SANDRNYNSPLH

v_gene: TRBV10-3
j_gene: TRBJ1-3
CDR3aa: AISDSPGENTIY

v_gene: TRBV20-1
j_gene: TRBJ1-5
CDR3aa: SAREQGQSQPQH

v_gene: TRBV2
j_gene: TRBJ2-7
CDR3aa: ASRANRDTSYEQY

v_gene: TRBV20-1
j_gene: TRBJ2-5
CDR3aa: SARRGIKAQY

v_gene: TRBV12-3/TRBV12-4
j_gene: TRBJ2-2
CDR3aa: ASRPTPSGELF

v_gene: TRBV5-1
j_gene: TRBJ1-2
CDR3aa: ASSLGGQNYGYT

v_gene: TRBV10-2
j_gene: TRBJ2-5
CDR3aa: ASSAGASETQY

v_gene: TRBV20-1
j_gene: TRBJ2-5
CDR3aa: SASRQPQETQY

v_gene: TRBV6-1
j_gene: TRBJ2-1
CDR3aa: ASSEIQAGAEQF

v_gene: TRBV27
j_gene: TRBJ1-2
CDR3aa: ASSRAADRGLFGYT

v_gene: TRBV12-3/TRBV12-4
j_gene: TRBJ2-7
CDR3aa: ASGLRRGEQY

v_gene: TRBV5-1
j_gene: TRBJ1-5
CDR3aa: ASSPAGTGNQPQH

v_gene: TRBV24-1
j_gene: TRBJ2-1
CDR3aa: ATSERQGANEQF

v_gene: TRBV5-1
j_gene: TRBJ1-2
CDR3aa: ASSLVRELNYGYT

v_gene: TRBV7-9
j_gene: TRBJ2-3
CDR3aa: ASSFGTGGADTQY

v_gene: TRBV5-1
j_gene: TRBJ2-7
CDR3aa: ASRMGQGVEQY

v_gene: TRBV12-3/TRBV12-4
j_gene: TRBJ1-4
CDR3aa: ASSGRRGGDEKLF

v_gene: TRBV14
j_gene: TRBJ2-2
CDR3aa: ASSMAGRITGELF

v_gene: TRBV20-1
j_gene: TRBJ1-5
CDR3aa: SAGGQGVLSNQPQH

v_gene: TRBV5-1
j_gene: TRBJ1-2
CDR3aa: ASSLGSLNYGYT

v_gene: TRBV5-6
j_gene: TRBJ2-1
CDR3aa: ASSSLTFVNEQF

v_gene: TRBV5-1
j_gene: TRBJ2-1
CDR3aa: ASSLDDRVGNEQF

v_gene: TRBV20-1
j_gene: TRBJ2-1
CDR3aa: SATGTSNEQF

v_gene: TRBV18
j_gene: TRBJ2-6
CDR3aa: ASSPKGPSNPSGANVLT

v_gene: TRBV11-3
j_gene: TRBJ2-3
CDR3aa: ASSLDFSGTEDTQY

v_gene: TRBV7-2
j_gene: TRBJ2-1
CDR3aa: ASSLVGTSGLYNEQF

v_gene: TRBV10-3
j_gene: TRBJ2-7
CDR3aa: AISESDKGQY

v_gene: TRBV20-1
j_gene: TRBJ2-1
CDR3aa: SARSIKGRGAYNEQF

v_gene: TRBV3-1
j_gene: TRBJ2-7
CDR3aa: ASSQGANYEQY

v_gene: TRBV20-1
j_gene: TRBJ2-5
CDR3aa: SAKTGDFQETQY

v_gene: TRBV28
j_gene: TRBJ2-2
CDR3aa: ASSTLSGLDTGELF

v_gene: TRBV12-3/TRBV12-4
j_gene: TRBJ1-2
CDR3aa: ASSPLGITYGYT

v_gene: TRBV20-1
j_gene: TRBJ2-5
CDR3aa: SARDRRQGDETQY

v_gene: TRBV5-1
j_gene: TRBJ2-2
CDR3aa: ASSLDLAVGELF

v_gene: TRBV6-1
j_gene: TRBJ2-2
CDR3aa: ASRGLGHSTGELF

v_gene: TRBV20-1
j_gene: TRBJ2-7
CDR3aa: SASPGLATYEQY

v_gene: TRBV7-2
j_gene: TRBJ2-2
CDR3aa: ASSVGFDGELF

v_gene: TRBV5-1
j_gene: TRBJ2-5
CDR3aa: ASSSKRGGETQY

v_gene: TRBV28
j_gene: TRBJ1-5
CDR3aa: ASSVGDRANQPQH

v_gene: TRBV5-5
j_gene: TRBJ1-1
CDR3aa: ASSFAGHTEAF

v_gene: TRBV28
j_gene: TRBJ2-1
CDR3aa: ASSPQLAGENEQF

v_gene: TRBV20-1
j_gene: TRBJ1-5
CDR3aa: SARGGPGNQPQH

v_gene: TRBV5-1
j_gene: TRBJ2-1
CDR3aa: ASSLVSSGWNEQF

v_gene: TRBV12-3/TRBV12-4
j_gene: TRBJ1-1
CDR3aa: ASSLTRGTEAF

v_gene: TRBV27
j_gene: TRBJ2-2
CDR3aa: ASSPRRTSGRWGGELF

v_gene: TRBV19
j_gene: TRBJ1-5
CDR3aa: ASSNVGVGQPQH

v_gene: TRBV13
j_gene: TRBJ2-2
CDR3aa: ASSLGQLDYTGELF

v_gene: TRBV6-1
j_gene: TRBJ1-5
CDR3aa: ASTRDQPQH

v_gene: TRBV5-1
j_gene: TRBJ2-6
CDR3aa: ASSPRGGGSGANVLT

v_gene: TRBV25-1
j_gene: TRBJ2-7
CDR3aa: ASGRHGQGGDEQY